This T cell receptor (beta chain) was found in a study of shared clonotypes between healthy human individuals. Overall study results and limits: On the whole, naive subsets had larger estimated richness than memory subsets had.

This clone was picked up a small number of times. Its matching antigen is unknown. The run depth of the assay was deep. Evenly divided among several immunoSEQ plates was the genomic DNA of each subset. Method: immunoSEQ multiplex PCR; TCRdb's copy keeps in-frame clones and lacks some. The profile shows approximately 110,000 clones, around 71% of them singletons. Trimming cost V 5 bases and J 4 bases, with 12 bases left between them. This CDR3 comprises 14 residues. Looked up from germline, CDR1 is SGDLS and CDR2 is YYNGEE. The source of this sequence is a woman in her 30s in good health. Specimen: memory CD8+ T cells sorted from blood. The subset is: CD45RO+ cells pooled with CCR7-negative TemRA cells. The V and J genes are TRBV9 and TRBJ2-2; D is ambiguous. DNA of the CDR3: TGTGCCAGCAGAATCGCCTGGGGCACCGGGGAGCTGTTTTTT. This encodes CASRIAWGTGELFF.